This T cell receptor beta chain is drawn from a study of cytomegalovirus exposure and HLA in healthy donors. Regarding the study as a whole: Sequences of the TCR beta chain were said to predict the HLA-A and HLA-B alleles of most subjects accurately. With later analysis, a missense DCLRE1C variant became linked to TCR beta V- and J-gene trimming.

The PCR made use of 60 Vbeta and 13 Jbeta primers. Clones were sequenced by immunoSEQ multiplex PCR, and TCRdb holds only the in-frame ones, with some missing. Among some 150,000 clones listed, approximately 80% were seen once. This clone was observed once. Its target is unknown. Trimming took 1 base from V and 7 from J, leaving 14 bases between them. Germline V lookup: CDR1 LNHNV, CDR2 YYDKDF (reference sequence). This CDR3 has 14 amino acids. The chain carries TRBV15 and TRBJ2-7, with D possibly TRBD1 on 5 matching bases. The sequence derives from a woman between 18 and 29 years old in good health and CMV-seropositive. The sequenced sample consisted of PBMCs. This chain's CDR3 is CATSRVQGGPEQYF. The CDR3 nucleotides are TGTGCCACCAGCAGAGTCCAGGGCGGCCCGGAGCAGTACTTC.